This entry lists 20 T cell receptor beta chains sequenced from one sample in a study of radiotherapy plus CTLA-4 blockade in lung cancer. Measured with immunoSEQ multiplex PCR; TCRdb has only the in-frame clones, and not every one. This table holds more than 35,000 clones, more than 80% found once. The source material was peripheral blood, sampled from a patient treated with radiotherapy plus ipilimumab. Source of these receptors: a human donor with non-small cell lung cancer who had stable disease on radiotherapy plus ipilimumab.

The V and J genes are TRBV21-1 and TRBJ2-7; the table's D call, TRBD2, has no DNA check behind it. TRBV21-1 is a known pseudogene. The CDR3 extends over 16 amino acids. CDR3 in amino acids: CASSKALRGGAYEQYF. The CDR3 DNA sequence: TGTGCCAGCAGCAAAGCGCTAAGGGGGGGGGCCTACGAGCAGTACTTC.

This clone was counted a few times. The J gene is TRBJ2-7, the V gene TRBV10-3, with D hard to call. V shed 8 bases and J shed 0 bases, with 5 bases lying between them. This CDR3 is 11 amino acids long. Looked up from germline, CDR1 is ENHRY and CDR2 is SYGVKD. The CDR3 DNA follows: TGTGCCATCGGAGCCTCCTACGAGCAGTACTTC. This translates into CAIGASYEQYF.

The rearrangement joins TRBV28 to TRBJ1-2, with TRBD1 identical over 10 bases. The J segment lost 4 bases and the V segment lost 5 bases, leaving 10 bases of the junction unmatched. The CDR3 extends over 16 amino acids. Germline V gene sequence: CDR1 MDHEN, CDR2 SYDVKM. The CDR3 here is CASSNDRGRLGYGYTF. The CDR3 DNA reads as TGTGCCAGCAGTAACGACAGGGGGCGGTTAGGCTATGGCTACACCTTC.

The chain employs TRBV5-4 and TRBJ2-3; 15 bases agree with TRBD2. The CDR3 has 19 residues. Germline CDR1 reads SGHNT; CDR2 reads YYREEE (reference sequence). The V gene end was trimmed by 4 bases and the J gene end by 2 bases; junction bases not matched to a gene: 11. The CDR3 nucleotides are TGTGCCAGCAGCCCCGGACTAGCGGGAGGGCGGTGGGACACAGATACGCAGTATTTT. This encodes CASSPGLAGGRWDTDTQYF.

The chain has TRBV11-2 and TRBJ2-1; 10 nucleotides agree with TRBD2. After removal of 1 base from V and 7 bases from J, the junction contained 13 bases not matched to a gene. Looked up from germline, CDR1 is SGHAT and CDR2 is FQNNGV. The CDR3 contains 18 residues. The CDR3 protein is CASSLVRSSGSIKNEQFF. CDR3 in DNA: TGTGCCAGCAGCTTAGTAAGGTCTAGCGGGAGTATTAAGAATGAGCAGTTCTTC.

This clone was counted only a few times. This chain connects TRBV7-3 to TRBJ2-1, with 8 nucleotides matching TRBD2. This CDR3 region has 16 residues. The J segment lost 9 bases and the V segment lost 6 bases, leaving 16 bases of the junction unmatched. CDR1 is SGHTA, CDR2 FQGTGA, per germline. CDR3 nucleotides: TGTGCCAGCAGTCGCCAGACTAGCGCCAACGTGGCTGAGCAGTTCTTC. Translating it yields CASSRQTSANVAEQFF.

V and J are TRBV5-1 and TRBJ2-3, with D perhaps TRBD1 (6 bases). The CDR3 is made up of 16 amino acids. In germline, CDR1 is SGHRS, CDR2 YFSETQ. Trimming stripped 1 base from V and 4 bases from J, with 16 bases between. The chain's CDR3 is CASSLSSGAVADTQYF. In nucleotides, the CDR3 is TGCGCCAGCAGCTTGAGCTCAGGGGCGGTGGCAGATACGCAGTATTTT.

In this sample, this clone turned up once. V usage is TRBV27 and J usage is TRBJ1-4; D not certain. The V end was cut by 2 bases, the J end by 0 bases, with 13 bases between. The CDR3 has 17 amino acids. Germline V lookup: CDR1 MNHEY, CDR2 SMNVEV (reference sequence). The CDR3 sequence is CASSLGGPGTTNEKLFF. Written as DNA, the CDR3 is TGTGCCAGCAGTTTAGGAGGCCCGGGTACAACTAATGAAAAACTGTTTTTT.

The genes are TRBV19 and TRBJ1-5, with D possibly being TRBD1 (5 bases). The ends were cut back, 7 bases at V and 8 bases at J, with 12 bases in the middle. This CDR3 is built from 12 residues. Germline V CDR1 and CDR2: LNHDA, SQIVND (reference sequence). CDR3 residues: CASKGALEPQHF. CDR3 DNA: TGTGCCAGTAAAGGGGCCCTTGAGCCCCAGCATTTT. Based on the CDR3 plus reference TRBV19 and TRBJ1-5, the full variable domain is DGGITQSPKYLFRKEGQNVTLSCEQNLNHDAMYWYRQDPGQGLRLIYYSQIVNDFQKGDIAEGYSVSREKKESFPLTVTSAQKNPTAFYLCASKGALEPQHFGDGTRLSIL.

The chain recombines TRBV5-6 with TRBJ2-7; the match to TRBD1 covers 9 bases. This CDR3 is 14 amino acids long. The V gene's germline CDR1 is SGHDT and CDR2 YYEEEE. V lost 4 bases to trimming and J lost 2 bases; unmatched junction nucleotides: 4. The CDR3: CASSPRDRAYEQYF. The CDR3, as DNA: TGTGCCAGCAGCCCCCGGGACAGGGCCTACGAGCAGTACTTC.

CDR3 protein: CASSLKWPGGRDEQYF. The CDR3 DNA reads as TGTGCCAGCAGTTTAAAGTGGCCAGGGGGCCGGGACGAGCAGTACTTC. V gene TRBV27 combines with J gene TRBJ2-7; 8 bases match TRBD1. Germline CDR1 is MNHEY and CDR2 is SMNVEV (reference sequence). J was trimmed by 5 bases and V by 2 bases; bases with no gene match: 11. The CDR3 totals 16 residues.

This clone is a singleton in its sample. J is TRBJ1-4 and V is TRBV11-2; D not certain. The CDR3 has 15 amino acids. V was pared by 4 bases and J by 8 bases, with 17 bases between. Germline V CDR1 and CDR2: SGHAT, FQNNGV. The CDR3 sequence: CASSWGGGGSEKLFF. The CDR3, as DNA: TGTGCCAGCAGCTGGGGAGGTGGTGGGTCAGAAAAACTGTTTTTT.

This chain uses TRBV2 with TRBJ1-5; 9 bases match TRBD1. Germline lookup yields CDR1 SNHLY and CDR2 FYNNEI. The V and J ends lost 5 bases and 2 bases, in that order; junction bases with no gene match: 4. The CDR3 spans 15 residues. CDR3 bases: TGTGCCAGCAGTCAACGGACAGGGGGCAATCAGCCCCAGCATTTT. Protein sequence: CASSQRTGGNQPQHF.

In its sample, this clone was seen once. This sequence joins TRBV10-3 and TRBJ1-5; D is ambiguous. Per the germline V gene, CDR1 is ENHRY and CDR2 is SYGVKD. V lost 11 bases, J lost 4 bases, and 15 bases lay in between. The CDR3 contains 13 residues. CDR3 in amino acids: CASQANQNQPQHF. DNA for the CDR3: TGTGCCTCACAAGCGAACCAAAATCAGCCCCAGCATTTT.

This chain links TRBV9 with TRBJ2-1; no clear D. The V and J ends lost 0 bases and 1 base respectively, with 8 bases between them. The CDR3 runs to 15 residues. Per the germline V gene, CDR1 is SGDLS and CDR2 is YYNGEE. CDR3 loop: CASSVAGVSYNEQFF. CDR3 nucleotide sequence: TGTGCCAGCAGCGTAGCCGGTGTATCCTACAATGAGCAGTTCTTC. Using reference TRBV9 and TRBJ2-1 for the parts outside the CDR3, the full variable domain is DSGVTQTPKHLITATGQRVTLRCSPRSGDLSVYWYQQSLDQGLQFLIQYYNGEERAKGNILERFSAQQFPDLHSELNLSSLELGDSALYFCASSVAGVSYNEQFFGPGTRLTVL.

This chain uses TRBV27 with TRBJ2-1; 8 positions agree with TRBD2. The CDR3 loop spans 13 amino acids. Germline CDR1 reads MNHEY; CDR2 reads SMNVEV (reference sequence). J was trimmed by 7 bases and V by 6 bases; bases with no gene match: 5. The CDR3 sequence: CASRAGADNEQFF. The CDR3 DNA reads TGTGCCAGCAGAGCGGGAGCCGATAATGAGCAGTTCTTC.

This clone appeared a few times. The chain couples TRBV7-9 to TRBJ2-3, with D tentatively TRBD2 (6 bases). This CDR3 spans 15 amino acids. CDR1 is SEHNR and CDR2 is FQNEAQ in the germline V gene (reference sequence). Trimming cost V 1 base and J 6 bases, with 14 bases left between them. The CDR3 sequence is CASSLGSGDHDTQYF. In DNA, the CDR3 is TGTGCCAGCAGCTTAGGTTCGGGGGACCACGATACGCAGTATTTT.

V and J are TRBV7-9 and TRBJ2-7; D possibly corresponds to TRBD1 (6 bases). The CDR3 length is 13 residues. Per the germline V gene, CDR1 is SEHNR and CDR2 is FQNEAQ (reference sequence). Trimming stripped 4 bases from V and 7 bases from J, with 14 bases between. The CDR3 DNA follows: TGTGCCAGCAGCTCGTACAGGGTGGGGGAGCAGTACTTC. Encoded protein: CASSSYRVGEQYF.

This clone turned up a few times. The genes are TRBV28 and TRBJ1-1; TRBD1 matches 8 bases. Germline V gives CDR1 MDHEN, CDR2 SYDVKM. The V segment lost 4 bases and the J segment 0 bases; nucleotides outside the gene matches: 1. The CDR3 loop spans 14 amino acids. Written as DNA, the CDR3 is TGTGCCAGCAGTTCAGGGGGCTTGAACACTGAAGCTTTCTTT. Amino acids: CASSSGGLNTEAFF.

The rearrangement links TRBV7-9 to TRBJ2-1; possibly TRBD2 for D (5 bases). Per the germline V gene, CDR1 is SEHNR and CDR2 is FQNEAQ (reference sequence). V lost 3 bases and J lost 6, with 12 bases in between. CDR3 length: 14 residues. CDR3 sequence: CASSFTRESNEQFF. For the CDR3, the DNA is TGTGCCAGCAGCTTCACTAGAGAGTCCAATGAGCAGTTCTTC.